These T cell receptor beta chains were read from a single sample in a study of T cells after yellow fever vaccination. TCRdb reanalysed the 5' RACE reads using MiXCR and keeps one entry per CDR3 protein. Of nearly 300,000 distinct CDR3 sequences in the sample, less than 9.5% were seen once. The sample here was CD4+ T cells sorted from PBMCs, taken 5 days after the yellow fever booster vaccination. The source is a man younger than 35 who received the YFV17D yellow fever vaccine. Both conserved end residues are part of each CDR3. Fields, in order: J gene, V gene, clone size, D gene, CDR3 protein, CDR3 DNA. The D gene is left open where the match is weak. The size entry is marked missing in some rows and otherwise reads once, few, many or a size class.

J gene: TRBJ2-1; V gene: TRBV14; clone size: few; D gene: -; CDR3 protein: CASSQRPDSSYNEQFF; CDR3 DNA: TGTGCCAGCAGCCAAAGACCTGACAGCTCCTACAATGAGCAGTTCTTC
J gene: TRBJ1-4; V gene: TRBV18; clone size: -; D gene: -; CDR3 protein: CASSPSAGMATNEKLFF; CDR3 DNA: TGTGCCAGCTCACCATCGGCAGGGATGGCAACTAATGAAAAACTGTTTTTT
J gene: TRBJ2-1; V gene: TRBV7-9; clone size: -; D gene: TRBD2; CDR3 protein: CASSPGGTSGSTEQFF; CDR3 DNA: TGTGCCAGCAGCCCCGGAGGGACTAGCGGTTCTACGGAGCAGTTCTTC
J gene: TRBJ2-3; V gene: TRBV6-4; clone size: few; D gene: TRBD2; CDR3 protein: CASSVTSEHTQYF; CDR3 DNA: TGTGCCAGCAGTGTAACTAGCGAGCATACGCAGTATTTT
J gene: TRBJ1-5; V gene: TRBV7-2; clone size: few; D gene: -; CDR3 protein: CASSLSRGEPQHF; CDR3 DNA: TGTGCCAGCAGCTTAAGTAGGGGGGAGCCCCAGCATTTT
J gene: TRBJ2-2; V gene: TRBV4-3; clone size: many; D gene: -; CDR3 protein: CASSQDRLNTGELFF; CDR3 DNA: TGCGCCAGCAGCCAAGATCGCCTAAACACCGGGGAGCTGTTTTTT
J gene: TRBJ2-2; V gene: TRBV6-5; clone size: few; D gene: TRBD2; CDR3 protein: CASCPSGGVYGELFF; CDR3 DNA: TGTGCCAGCTGTCCTAGCGGGGGTGTGTATGGGGAGCTGTTTTTT
J gene: TRBJ1-1; V gene: TRBV29-1; clone size: few; D gene: TRBD1; CDR3 protein: CSVEGQENTEAFF; CDR3 DNA: TGCAGCGTGGAGGGACAGGAGAACACTGAAGCTTTCTTT
J gene: TRBJ1-5; V gene: TRBV6-2/TRBV6-3; clone size: few; D gene: -; CDR3 protein: CASKPGLGNQPQHF; CDR3 DNA: TGTGCCAGCAAGCCGGGGTTGGGCAATCAGCCCCAGCATTTT
J gene: TRBJ1-3; V gene: TRBV24-1; clone size: few; D gene: TRBD1; CDR3 protein: CATSAPGQGNTIYF; CDR3 DNA: TGTGCCACCAGTGCCCCGGGACAGGGAAACACCATATATTTT
J gene: TRBJ1-2; V gene: TRBV6-2/TRBV6-3; clone size: many; D gene: TRBD1; CDR3 protein: CASSPGQGAGGYTF; CDR3 DNA: TGTGCCAGCAGCCCGGGACAGGGGGCCGGTGGCTACACCTTC
J gene: TRBJ1-1; V gene: TRBV18; clone size: -; D gene: -; CDR3 protein: CASSPTDRDTEAFF; CDR3 DNA: TGTGCCAGCTCACCTACAGATCGCGACACTGAAGCTTTCTTT
J gene: TRBJ2-3; V gene: TRBV12-3/TRBV12-4; clone size: few; D gene: -; CDR3 protein: CASSLGRVDTQYF; CDR3 DNA: TGTGCCAGCAGTTTAGGGAGGGTAGATACGCAGTATTTT
J gene: TRBJ2-2; V gene: TRBV2; clone size: few; D gene: TRBD1; CDR3 protein: CASTGGVNTGELF; CDR3 DNA: TGTGCCAGCACAGGGGGAGTTAACACCGGGGAGCTGTTT
J gene: TRBJ1-2; V gene: TRBV5-1; clone size: few; D gene: TRBD1; CDR3 protein: CASSLDGQVDGYTF; CDR3 DNA: TGCGCCAGCAGCTTGGACGGACAGGTGGACGGCTACACCTTC
J gene: TRBJ2-1; V gene: TRBV20-1; clone size: few; D gene: TRBD2; CDR3 protein: CSATLPGTRANEQFF; CDR3 DNA: TGCAGTGCTACACTACCGGGGACTAGGGCGAATGAGCAGTTCTTC
J gene: TRBJ1-2; V gene: TRBV7-2; clone size: few; D gene: -; CDR3 protein: CASSYRDWRSYTF; CDR3 DNA: TGTGCCAGCAGCTACCGGGACTGGCGGAGCTACACCTTC
J gene: TRBJ2-7; V gene: TRBV4-1; clone size: few; D gene: -; CDR3 protein: CASSQGPGGEQYF; CDR3 DNA: TGCGCCAGCAGCCAAGGCCCGGGCGGCGAGCAGTACTTC
J gene: TRBJ2-3; V gene: TRBV20-1; clone size: -; D gene: -; CDR3 protein: CSASRPGVDTQYF; CDR3 DNA: TGCAGTGCTAGTAGGCCTGGGGTAGATACGCAGTATTTT
J gene: TRBJ2-5; V gene: TRBV6-1; clone size: -; D gene: -; CDR3 protein: CASSVGLTEETQYF; CDR3 DNA: TGTGCCAGCAGTGTGGGTCTTACAGAAGAGACCCAGTACTTC
J gene: TRBJ2-1; V gene: TRBV12-3/TRBV12-4; clone size: few; D gene: -; CDR3 protein: CASSFFGSNNEQFF; CDR3 DNA: TGTGCCAGCAGTTTCTTCGGCAGTAACAATGAGCAGTTCTTC
J gene: TRBJ2-5; V gene: TRBV5-5; clone size: few; D gene: -; CDR3 protein: CASSLVVDQETQYF; CDR3 DNA: TGTGCCAGCAGCTTGGTTGTGGACCAAGAGACCCAGTACTTC